This entry concerns a single T cell receptor (beta chain). At least ten counts were recorded for this clonotype. No cognate antigen has been identified for it. Base qualities are not at hand, and no much larger clone is one base apart. The sample is drawn from a study of T cells in Graves' hyperthyroidism and ophthalmopathy (dated by TCRdb to between 2019 and 2020). With respect to the entire study: Peripheral blood was sampled at the time of initial diagnosis, prior to any treatment. Prospective prediction of ophthalmopathy was tested in an independent validation cohort consisting of 18 hyperthyroidism patients and some 17 patients who later progressed to ophthalmopathy. The study also compared thyroid tissue and blood T-cell repertoires from 5 to 7 Graves' hyperthyroidism patients. TCR Vbeta CDR3 sequencing of roughly 140 peripheral blood samples (about 45 ophthalmopathy, about 80 hyperthyroidism and approximately 17 progressor patients) is reported in the paper. A discovery cohort of about 96 patients, 43 with Graves' ophthalmopathy and 57 with stable Graves' hyperthyroidism, was used to find distinguishing TCR V-J signatures. The 100 discovery patients were randomly split 7:3 into training and test sets. Following sampling, methimazole starting at 30 mg daily was given to hyperthyroidism patients, and high-dose intravenous methylprednisolone was given to ophthalmopathy patients.

Here is what the overall study found, with its caveats: Sample size was not statistically predetermined, and blinding of investigators to group allocation was not performed. In validation, the model predicted progression to ophthalmopathy with roughly 70% sensitivity and approximately 78% specificity, a median of about 6.7 months before onset. Ophthalmopathy was separated from stable hyperthyroidism by a 13 V-J signature model, with approximately 86% sensitivity and about 81% specificity obtained in cross-validation and 80%/75% obtained in testing. Blood samples also contained most of the expanded thyroid clonotypes (frequency above 0.001), which suggests that blood repertoires may reflect thyroid immune responses.

Moderately to severely active disease, a Clinical Activity Score of at least 3, a NOSPECS grade of at least 4, and a duration under 3 months were present in ophthalmopathy patients. Any patient with an uncontrolled infection, another autoimmune disease, pregnancy or lactation was excluded. Diagnoses were based on clinical symptoms, serum thyroxine and TRAb, thyroid ultrasound and orbital computed tomography. PBMCs were isolated from 8 to 10 ml of fresh peripheral blood by Ficoll-Paque density gradient centrifugation. Trizol reagent was used to extract total RNA, and RNA quality was then checked on an Agilent 2100 Bioanalyzer. Amplification of TCR beta CDR3 regions was carried out from RNA transcripts. For the first round of RT-PCR on the TCR CDR3, the HTBI primer set was used together with the Qiagen OneStep RT-PCR kit. A second multiplex PCR round built the libraries, followed by size selection and purification. Libraries were sequenced paired-end with 100 bp reads on an Illumina HiSeq2000. Turning to the authors' computational methods: SOAPnuke was used to process the raw data, removing reads that contained adapters or uncalled bases, had a mean Phred below 15, or lacked an exact match to the constant primer or identifier. High-quality paired reads were merged with COPE v1.2.5, and unique nucleotide sequences were defined as clonotypes. MiTCR v1.1 was used to align clonotypes to the IMGT TRBV, TRBD and TRBJ reference segments. The analysis was restricted to V-J combinations with a frequency above 0.0001, which together covered roughly 99% of the repertoires. A TCS score was defined as the ratio between F50 (clonal expansion) and ExV (chaos), using BLOSUM62-based TCRdist between CDR3 peptides within each V-J. Welch's t-statistics and random forest reduced around 510 V-J features to 13, which were used in a naive Bayes classifier (R e1071). TCRdb took the public reads, trimmed them with fastp at Q25, ran MiXCR for clone calling and kept in-frame beta chains. Entries are consolidated by CDR3 protein sequence, retaining the most common genes and DNA. TCRdb's processing, not the study's, gives the V and J calls here. The sample has about 600,000 distinct CDR3 sequences on record, approximately 15% of them singletons. Clones ranked in the top ten supply more than 3% of the sample.

Input material: blood. The TCR comes from a woman in her 40s with Graves' ophthalmopathy.

In nucleotides, the sequence is TGTGCCAGCAGCTTATGGGAGACCCAGTACTTC. This yields the protein CASSLWETQYF. The chain uses TRBV11-2 and TRBJ2-5; the D gene assignment is ambiguous. V sheds 2 bases and J sheds 5 bases, leaving 3 bases between their ends. Its CDR3 holds 11 amino acids, cysteine through phenylalanine. The retained sequence is limited to the CDR3, 33 bases, with the frame set at the first base. Looking up the germline V gene yields CDR1 SGHAT and CDR2 FQNNGV. With the rest looked up from the reference TRBV11-2 and TRBJ2-5 genes rather than sequenced, the full variable domain is EAGVAQSPRYKIIEKRQSVAFWCNPISGHATLYWYQQILGQGPKLLIQFQNNGVVDDSQLPKDRFSAERLKGVDSTLKIQPAKLEDSAVYLCASSLWETQYFGPGTRLLVL.